The entry below gives a single TCR beta chain sequence along with its context. Its specificity is not known. The data were taken from a study of T cells expressing NK-cell markers. The overall study: It was sorted CD3+CD56+NKG2C+, CD3+CD56+NKG2C- and CD3+CD56-NKG2C+ T cells that supplied the TCR beta repertoires. The study sequenced eight donors, seven HCMV-seropositive and one seronegative.

Notes on the study in general: A few of the donors also had these clonotypes leading their CD3+CD56-NKG2C+ fraction.

The authors made TCR beta cDNA libraries by 5'RACE template switching. This switching added a universal primer site and UMIs. TCRdb re-called the 5' RACE reads and shows each CDR3 protein once, DNA omitted. The repertoire table contains about 440,000 distinct CDR3 sequences. Input material: blood T cells: a sorted CD56 or NKG2C T cell subset, CD4+ or CD8+ T cells, or bulk PBMC T cells (not recorded which). This TCR was recovered from a woman between 18 and 69 years old in good health.

This CDR3 is CASSQVGQGASYEQYF. The V and J genes are TRBV3-1 and TRBJ2-7; TCRdb gives TRBD1 as the D gene, but with no DNA this cannot be confirmed. This CDR3 contains 16 residues. Germline V lookup: CDR1 LGHDT, CDR2 YNNKEL (reference sequence).